This T cell receptor beta chain was retrieved from a study of post-analysis software for immune sequencing data (dated by TCRdb to the mid-2010s). As for the study more broadly: Relapsing-remitting, secondary progressive and progressive-relapsing multiple sclerosis were recorded as disease courses, and subtype annotation was lacking for some patients. The patient repertoires were set against ten to eleven previously published healthy control repertoires from donors whose ages ranged from about 6 to 26 years. A subset of samples was prepared in parallel using single-end sample barcoding, then pooled and co-amplified after Illumina adapter ligation.

To demonstrate the VDJtools post-analysis software, TCR beta repertoires were profiled from the peripheral blood of about 13 young patients with multiple sclerosis. The patients with multiple sclerosis were children and adolescents between about 6 and 16 years of age. The CDR3 measures 14 amino acids from cysteine to phenylalanine. CDR3 DNA only is kept here, 42 bases in frame from base 1. V and J are trimmed by 6 bases and 4 bases, and the gene matches miss 12 bases of the junction. CDR1 and CDR2 were assigned from the germline V gene (reference sequence) as DFQATT and SNEGSKA. Library creation used PCR. The sequencing machine was an Illumina HiSeq 2500. To reduce PCR and sequencing biases, unique molecular identifiers were incorporated into the TCR beta cDNA libraries. Around 500,000 cDNA molecules were obtained for every 1 to 10 million input T cells, so each molecule roughly corresponded to one T cell. The patient libraries were prepared and sequenced using the same protocol as the earlier healthy control dataset. Within a given batch, samples were prepared together, multiplexed and sequenced on the same HiSeq lane. The paper's data handling went like this. Raw barcoded reads were processed with MIGEC, and single-read molecular identifier groups were discarded before consensus assembly and CDR3 extraction. VDJtools was used for post-analysis of the clonotype tables, and diversity was normalized by down-sampling every dataset to the size of the smallest sample. Repertoire overlap clustering matched CDR3 amino acid but not nucleotide sequences to correct batch-related cross-sample contamination. The public reads were run again by TCRdb, first through fastp at Q25 and then through MiXCR, and only productive beta chains were kept. Each entry merges the rows of one CDR3 protein and shows their most common DNA and genes. The V and J calls come from TCRdb's annotation, not from the publication. The sample yields some 700,000 distinct CDR3 sequences; 55% to 60% were counted once. Of the sample, around 10% falls within the top ten clones.

Turning to this clonotype: It lacks a known antigen. Base qualities are not provided; no much larger clone lies one nucleotide away.

The paper's findings and limits, for the study overall: Compared with controls, multiple sclerosis patients had significantly lower normalized Chao1 diversity, a finding suggesting substantial peripheral T-cell clonal expansion. Patients showed significantly higher frequencies than controls for roughly five TRBV segments, among them TRBV5-6, TRBV5-1 and TRBV20-1. The multiple sclerosis patient group was slightly younger than the control group. Direct clustering with F measure showed strong co-clustering of samples prepared in the same batch, prompting a batch-effect correction.

Sequencing input: blood. Recombination linked TRBV20-1 to TRBJ2-7, with 7 bases aligning to TRBD2. This sequence was found in a girl under 10 years old with multiple sclerosis. Here the CDR3 is given as CSARAGTVEYEQYF. The DNA reads as follows: TGCAGTGCCCGAGCGGGGACGGTGGAATACGAGCAGTACTTC.